Listed below are T cell receptor beta chains from one sample, sequenced in a study of cytomegalovirus exposure and HLA in healthy donors. Sequenced by immunoSEQ multiplex PCR; TCRdb stores in-frame clones only, minus some. Of some 150,000 clones listed, roughly 80% are singletons. The sequenced sample consisted of PBMCs. These receptors were collected from a middle-aged man in good health and CMV-seropositive. The CDR3 runs from the conserved cysteine through the conserved F or W. D genes are given only for firm matches. Clone size, where shown, is once, few, many, or a class for clones that have expanded.

v_gene: TRBV9; abundance: NA; len: 14; j_gene: TRBJ2-3; d_gene: NA; CDR3nt: TGTGCCAGCAGCCAACTAGTGAGCACAGATACGCAGTATTTT; CDR3aa: CASSQLVSTDTQYF
v_gene: TRBV7-3; abundance: NA; len: 20; j_gene: TRBJ2-6; d_gene: TRBD1; CDR3nt: TGTGCCAGCAGCTATAAGATTCGGACAGGGTATCCCTCTGGGGCCAACGTCCTGACTTTC; CDR3aa: CASSYKIRTGYPSGANVLTF
v_gene: TRBV7-3; abundance: NA; len: 16; j_gene: TRBJ2-1; d_gene: NA; CDR3nt: TGTGCCAGCAGCACTCGTGGGGGGGGCTCTTTTCGCGAGCAGTTCTTC; CDR3aa: CASSTRGGGSFREQFF
v_gene: TRBV10-3; abundance: NA; len: 17; j_gene: TRBJ2-7; d_gene: TRBD1; CDR3nt: TGTGCCATCAGTTACCGGGACAGCCAGCAATCTTCCTACGAGCAGTACTTC; CDR3aa: CAISYRDSQQSSYEQYF
v_gene: TRBV19; abundance: NA; len: 15; j_gene: TRBJ1-6; d_gene: TRBD1; CDR3nt: TGTGCCAGTAGCGGACAGGGACAGGGGCATTCACCCCTCCACTTT; CDR3aa: CASSGQGQGHSPLHF
v_gene: TRBV7-2; abundance: NA; len: 16; j_gene: TRBJ1-1; d_gene: NA; CDR3nt: TGTGCCAGCAGCCCCAGCGGGGGCAGAATGAACACTGAAGCTTTCTTT; CDR3aa: CASSPSGGRMNTEAFF
v_gene: TRBV27; abundance: NA; len: 12; j_gene: TRBJ1-5; d_gene: TRBD1; CDR3nt: TGTGCCAGCAGTTTTTTACAGGGGAGCCCGCATTTT; CDR3aa: CASSFLQGSPHF
v_gene: TRBV5-1; abundance: few; len: 15; j_gene: TRBJ2-5; d_gene: NA; CDR3nt: TGCGCCAGCAGCTTGGGATCGGGGGGCGCTGAGACCCAGTACTTC; CDR3aa: CASSLGSGGAETQYF
v_gene: TRBV27; abundance: NA; len: 17; j_gene: TRBJ1-1; d_gene: NA; CDR3nt: TGTGCCAGCAGTTTATCGATGGCAGGGCGGAGGGACACTGAAGCTTTCTTT; CDR3aa: CASSLSMAGRRDTEAFF
v_gene: TRBV6-1; abundance: NA; len: 14; j_gene: TRBJ1-5; d_gene: TRBD1; CDR3nt: TGTGCCAGCAGCGGGACAGGGTTTAATCAGCCCCAGCATTTT; CDR3aa: CASSGTGFNQPQHF
v_gene: TRBV14; abundance: NA; len: 18; j_gene: TRBJ2-1; d_gene: TRBD2; CDR3nt: TGTGCCAGCAGCCAAGGGAGGATGCGGGAGGGCCTGTGGAATGAGCAGTTCTTC; CDR3aa: CASSQGRMREGLWNEQFF
v_gene: TRBV5-1; abundance: NA; len: 15; j_gene: TRBJ2-7; d_gene: TRBD1; CDR3nt: TGCGCCAGCAGCTTGGATCGACAGGGCCATTACGAGCAGTACTTC; CDR3aa: CASSLDRQGHYEQYF
v_gene: TRBV9; abundance: NA; len: 14; j_gene: TRBJ1-1; d_gene: NA; CDR3nt: TGTGCCAGCAGCGTAGCTTACAGGAACACTGAAGCTTTCTTT; CDR3aa: CASSVAYRNTEAFF
v_gene: TRBV19; abundance: NA; len: 15; j_gene: TRBJ2-3; d_gene: TRBD2; CDR3nt: TGTGCCAGTAGTAAGACTAGCGGGGTCACAGATACGCAGTATTTT; CDR3aa: CASSKTSGVTDTQYF
v_gene: TRBV5-1; abundance: NA; len: 14; j_gene: TRBJ2-3; d_gene: NA; CDR3nt: TGCGCCAGCAGATTAGCAACAAGCACAGATACGCAGTATTTT; CDR3aa: CASRLATSTDTQYF
v_gene: TRBV7-9; abundance: NA; len: 14; j_gene: TRBJ1-4; d_gene: NA; CDR3nt: TGTTCCAGCAGCTCGACAGTGGTCGGGGAAAAACTGTTTTTT; CDR3aa: CSSSSTVVGEKLFF
v_gene: TRBV28; abundance: NA; len: 15; j_gene: TRBJ1-2; d_gene: TRBD1; CDR3nt: TGTGCCAGCAGTTTAACCCAGGACAGGGGGCTTGGCTACACCTTC; CDR3aa: CASSLTQDRGLGYTF
v_gene: TRBV13; abundance: NA; len: 12; j_gene: TRBJ2-7; d_gene: TRBD2; CDR3nt: TGTGCCAGCAGCGACCGGGGGGGAGAGCAGTACTTC; CDR3aa: CASSDRGGEQYF
v_gene: TRBV30; abundance: NA; len: 13; j_gene: TRBJ1-5; d_gene: NA; CDR3nt: TGTGCCTGGGCACAGGGAGGCAATCAGCCCCAGCATTTT; CDR3aa: CAWAQGGNQPQHF
v_gene: TRBV7-2; abundance: NA; len: 13; j_gene: TRBJ2-7; d_gene: TRBD1; CDR3nt: TGTGCCAGCAGCAACAGGGGGTCGGGCGAGCAGTACTTC; CDR3aa: CASSNRGSGEQYF
v_gene: TRBV19; abundance: NA; len: 16; j_gene: TRBJ1-2; d_gene: TRBD1; CDR3nt: TGTGCCAGTAGAGGGACGACAGGGGAAAAGAGCTATGGCTACACCTTC; CDR3aa: CASRGTTGEKSYGYTF
v_gene: TRBV25-1; abundance: NA; len: 15; j_gene: TRBJ2-5; d_gene: TRBD1; CDR3nt: TGTGCCAGCAGTGACAACAGGGGTCCCCAAGAGACCCAGTACTTC; CDR3aa: CASSDNRGPQETQYF
v_gene: TRBV4-1; abundance: NA; len: 15; j_gene: TRBJ2-3; d_gene: TRBD1; CDR3nt: TGCGCCAGCAGCCTTGAGGGGGCTGGCAGGGATACGCAGTATTTT; CDR3aa: CASSLEGAGRDTQYF
v_gene: TRBV18; abundance: NA; len: 14; j_gene: TRBJ1-3; d_gene: NA; CDR3nt: TGTGCCAGCTCACCCCCAGGGGTAGGAAACACCATATATTTT; CDR3aa: CASSPPGVGNTIYF
v_gene: TRBV5-1; abundance: NA; len: 14; j_gene: TRBJ1-1; d_gene: NA; CDR3nt: TGCGCCAGCAGCTTAGACGTCAGTGGGCTTGAAGCTTTCTTT; CDR3aa: CASSLDVSGLEAFF
v_gene: TRBV18; abundance: once; len: 19; j_gene: TRBJ2-1; d_gene: TRBD2; CDR3nt: TGTGCCAGCTCACCGCTCCCGCTGGTAGCGGGAGCCCTCAACAATGAGCAGTTCTTC; CDR3aa: CASSPLPLVAGALNNEQFF
v_gene: TRBV5-1; abundance: NA; len: 13; j_gene: TRBJ1-2; d_gene: NA; CDR3nt: TGCGCCAGCAGCTTGGATCAGGGCTATGGCTACACCTTC; CDR3aa: CASSLDQGYGYTF
v_gene: TRBV27; abundance: NA; len: 14; j_gene: TRBJ1-5; d_gene: NA; CDR3nt: TGTGCCAGCAGTTTAGGGGGGGGTTGGCAGCCCCAGCATTTT; CDR3aa: CASSLGGGWQPQHF
v_gene: TRBV10-1; abundance: NA; len: 12; j_gene: TRBJ2-1; d_gene: NA; CDR3nt: TGCGCCAGCAGCCCGACTGAGAATGAGCAGTTCTTC; CDR3aa: CASSPTENEQFF
v_gene: TRBV15; abundance: few; len: 12; j_gene: TRBJ1-1; d_gene: NA; CDR3nt: TGTGCCACCAGCCAGGAAAACACTGAAGCTTTCTTT; CDR3aa: CATSQENTEAFF
v_gene: TRBV7-9; abundance: few; len: 12; j_gene: TRBJ2-7; d_gene: TRBD1; CDR3nt: TGTGCCAGCAGCGCGGACAGGTACGAGCAGTACTTC; CDR3aa: CASSADRYEQYF
v_gene: TRBV6-1; abundance: once; len: 17; j_gene: TRBJ2-1; d_gene: TRBD2; CDR3nt: TGTGCCAGCAGTGAAGCCCCGGCTAGCGGGAGAGGTCTTGAGCAGTTCTTC; CDR3aa: CASSEAPASGRGLEQFF
v_gene: TRBV18; abundance: NA; len: 14; j_gene: TRBJ2-7; d_gene: NA; CDR3nt: TGTGCCAGCTCACCTGACGGACTGAGCTACGAGCAGTACTTC; CDR3aa: CASSPDGLSYEQYF
v_gene: TRBV5-1; abundance: NA; len: 13; j_gene: TRBJ2-1; d_gene: NA; CDR3nt: TGCGCCAGCAGCAGAATCAGCGGGAATGAGCAGTTCTTC; CDR3aa: CASSRISGNEQFF
v_gene: TRBV7-2; abundance: NA; len: 16; j_gene: TRBJ2-7; d_gene: TRBD1; CDR3nt: TGTGCCAGCAGCCTAGAGACAGGGGCCGGGGCCTACGAGCAGTACTTC; CDR3aa: CASSLETGAGAYEQYF
v_gene: TRBV7-2; abundance: NA; len: 13; j_gene: TRBJ2-5; d_gene: NA; CDR3nt: TGTGCCAGCAGCTCCAGATTCGCAGAGACCCAGTACTTC; CDR3aa: CASSSRFAETQYF
v_gene: TRBV11-2; abundance: NA; len: 12; j_gene: TRBJ2-3; d_gene: TRBD2; CDR3nt: TGTGCCAGCAGCTTAACTAGCGTGAGGCAGTATTTT; CDR3aa: CASSLTSVRQYF
v_gene: TRBV5-4; abundance: NA; len: 15; j_gene: TRBJ2-1; d_gene: TRBD1; CDR3nt: TGTGCCAGCAGCTTGGCCGGGACAGGGTTGAATGAGCAGTTCTTC; CDR3aa: CASSLAGTGLNEQFF
v_gene: TRBV12-5; abundance: NA; len: 24; j_gene: TRBJ2-7; d_gene: NA; CDR3nt: TGTGCTAGTGGCCGAACCCGCCAGATTGACCTTTGTGCGCGGGCCCCGCGGTGCGACTACGAGCAGTACTTC; CDR3aa: CASGRTRQIDLCARAPRCDYEQYF
v_gene: TRBV29-1; abundance: once; len: 13; j_gene: TRBJ2-5; d_gene: NA; CDR3nt: TGCAGCGTAGAAGGTGACTCCAGTAGGGAGCAGTACTTC; CDR3aa: CSVEGDSSREQYF
v_gene: TRBV14; abundance: NA; len: 13; j_gene: TRBJ1-2; d_gene: NA; CDR3nt: TGTGCCAGCAGCCTTTACAGACACTATGGCTACACCTTC; CDR3aa: CASSLYRHYGYTF
v_gene: TRBV9; abundance: NA; len: 15; j_gene: TRBJ2-1; d_gene: TRBD2; CDR3nt: TGTGCCAGCAGCGTAATTCCTAGCGGCAACAATGAGCAGTTCTTC; CDR3aa: CASSVIPSGNNEQFF
v_gene: TRBV5-1; abundance: NA; len: 16; j_gene: TRBJ2-3; d_gene: NA; CDR3nt: TGCGCCAGCAGCTTGGCGATGGTTAGCGCTCCGGATACGCAGTATTTT; CDR3aa: CASSLAMVSAPDTQYF
v_gene: TRBV7-3; abundance: once; len: 15; j_gene: TRBJ1-2; d_gene: NA; CDR3nt: TGTGCCAGCAGCTTAACGCAGGGGTCGAGCTATGGCTACACCTTC; CDR3aa: CASSLTQGSSYGYTF
v_gene: TRBV27; abundance: NA; len: 13; j_gene: TRBJ1-2; d_gene: NA; CDR3nt: TGTGCCAGCAGTCTAGACGGTTTCACAGGCTACACCTTC; CDR3aa: CASSLDGFTGYTF
v_gene: TRBV28; abundance: few; len: 16; j_gene: TRBJ2-1; d_gene: NA; CDR3nt: TGTGCCAGCAGTTTATTGGGGGGTGTCCCCTACAATGAGCAGTTCTTC; CDR3aa: CASSLLGGVPYNEQFF
v_gene: TRBV6-1; abundance: NA; len: 15; j_gene: TRBJ2-1; d_gene: TRBD2; CDR3nt: TGTGCCAGCAGTGGGACTAGCGGGGTCTACAATGAGCAGTTCTTC; CDR3aa: CASSGTSGVYNEQFF
v_gene: TRBV6-1; abundance: NA; len: 15; j_gene: TRBJ2-1; d_gene: TRBD1; CDR3nt: TGTGCCAGCAGGTACAGGGCAGGGGGATACAATGAGCAGTTCTTC; CDR3aa: CASRYRAGGYNEQFF
v_gene: TRBV7-2; abundance: NA; len: 16; j_gene: TRBJ2-3; d_gene: TRBD2; CDR3nt: TGTGCCAGCAGCTTAGACAGCGGGAGAGTGGCAGATACGCAGTATTTT; CDR3aa: CASSLDSGRVADTQYF
v_gene: TRBV19; abundance: NA; len: 14; j_gene: TRBJ1-5; d_gene: NA; CDR3nt: TGTGCCAGTAGCACGGTACCTTTTTATCAGCCCCAGCATTTT; CDR3aa: CASSTVPFYQPQHF
v_gene: TRBV25-1; abundance: few; len: 14; j_gene: TRBJ2-3; d_gene: NA; CDR3nt: TGTGCCAGCAGTAAGGGGTATGAACTGCATACGCAGTATTTT; CDR3aa: CASSKGYELHTQYF
v_gene: TRBV15; abundance: once; len: 17; j_gene: TRBJ2-7; d_gene: NA; CDR3nt: TGTGCCACCAGCAGGGACCCCTCAGGGCAGGCCGCCTACGAGCAGTACTTC; CDR3aa: CATSRDPSGQAAYEQYF
v_gene: TRBV2; abundance: NA; len: 16; j_gene: TRBJ2-3; d_gene: TRBD2; CDR3nt: TGTGCCAGCAGTGTGGGACTAGCGGGACAGGCAGATACGCAGTATTTT; CDR3aa: CASSVGLAGQADTQYF
v_gene: TRBV9; abundance: NA; len: 12; j_gene: TRBJ2-7; d_gene: TRBD1; CDR3nt: TGTGCCAGCAGCCGGGACAGCGACGAGCAGTACTTC; CDR3aa: CASSRDSDEQYF
v_gene: TRBV19; abundance: once; len: 15; j_gene: TRBJ2-6; d_gene: NA; CDR3nt: TGTGCCAGTAGTATACGCAGCTCTGGGGCCAACGTCCTGACTTTC; CDR3aa: CASSIRSSGANVLTF